This T cell receptor beta chain was profiled in a study of blood T cell repertoires in COVID-19. Study summary: Spain, Italy and the United States supplied samples that represented acute and convalescent COVID-19.

The CDR3 is made up of 14 amino acids. Trimming cost V 2 bases and J 0 bases, with 8 bases left between them. Germline V lookup: CDR1 SGHNT, CDR2 YYREEE (reference sequence). Method: immunoSEQ multiplex PCR; TCRdb's copy keeps in-frame clones and lacks some. This sample has some 60,000 clones, with 65% to 90% found just once. This sequence was found in a human donor in a cohort sampled during active COVID-19. Sequenced input: peripheral blood. The chain joins TRBV5-4 to TRBJ1-1; D not resolved. This CDR3 reads CASSFDTVNTEAFF. The CDR3 nucleotides are TGTGCCAGCAGCTTTGACACGGTGAACACTGAAGCTTTCTTT.